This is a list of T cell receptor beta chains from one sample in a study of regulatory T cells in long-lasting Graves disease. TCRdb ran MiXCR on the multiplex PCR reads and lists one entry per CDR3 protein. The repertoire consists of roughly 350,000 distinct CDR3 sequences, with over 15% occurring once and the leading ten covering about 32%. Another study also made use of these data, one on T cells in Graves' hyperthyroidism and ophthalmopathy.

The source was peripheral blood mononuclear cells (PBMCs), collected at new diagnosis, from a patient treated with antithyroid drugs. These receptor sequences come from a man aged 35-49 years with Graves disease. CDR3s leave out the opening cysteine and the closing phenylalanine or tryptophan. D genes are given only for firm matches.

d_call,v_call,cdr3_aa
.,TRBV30,AWSEAFPEAF
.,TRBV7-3,ASSLLDRMLNSNQPQH
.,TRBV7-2,ASSFSALHGQPQH
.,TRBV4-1,ASAVQERDNEQF
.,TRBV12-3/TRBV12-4,ASSGRAGDEAF
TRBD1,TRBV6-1,ASSRQGISPDTQY
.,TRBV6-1,ASRGNNEQF
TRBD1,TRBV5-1,ASSEVPVGQGVNEQF
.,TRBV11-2,ASSLQMGGYYEQY
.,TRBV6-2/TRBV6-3,ASSQGTPAEAQY
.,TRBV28,ASTDSETYEQY
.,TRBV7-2,ASSLHGRGNTGELF
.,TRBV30,AWSLKGSETQY
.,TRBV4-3,ASSQEEAGRFKGQY
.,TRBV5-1,ASSLAPGRANYGYT
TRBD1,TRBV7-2,ASSAPGGSYEQY
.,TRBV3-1,ASSQVGGSEGETQY
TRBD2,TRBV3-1,ASSRSPGEGSGELF
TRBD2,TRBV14,ASSQVGLAGAGTQY
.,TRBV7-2,ASSLGAKLYGYT
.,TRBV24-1,ATSDLPDRVPDTQY
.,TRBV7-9,ASSPYRRCEAF
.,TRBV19,ASSIGAGTAYEQY
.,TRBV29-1,SGTDRSYGYT
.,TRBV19,ASSNLQDQNTEAF
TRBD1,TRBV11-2,ASSSTGGRGTEAF
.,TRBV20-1,SASGGRSGANVLT
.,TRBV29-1,SVAGSGANVLT
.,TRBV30,AWSVRDEQF
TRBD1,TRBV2,ASSGRGLGGDSNQPQH
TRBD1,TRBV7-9,ASSLVTGKFVETQY
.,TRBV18,ASSPPRGKDTGELF
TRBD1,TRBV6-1,ASSRPGQVNEQY
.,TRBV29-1,SVQQGTGANVLT
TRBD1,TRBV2,ASRTGTGRVAEAF
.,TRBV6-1,ASSEVRTGELF
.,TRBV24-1,ATSGGQHNSPLH
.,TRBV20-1,SARLAASTDTQY
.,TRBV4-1,ASSSEINSNQPQH
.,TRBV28,ASSLSPGQETQN
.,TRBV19,ASSIYRDNNQPQH
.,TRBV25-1,ASSPWAVTEAF
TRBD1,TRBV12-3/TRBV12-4,ASSFRGPQGVETQY
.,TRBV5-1,ASSPDKADQPQH
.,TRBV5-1,ASSLGDYTTNEKLF
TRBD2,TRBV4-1,ASSQVSLAGHLSEQY
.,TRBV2,ASSRETLGELF
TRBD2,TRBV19,ASSQGIAGGPVNEQF
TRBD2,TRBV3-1,ASSQDPASGGETQY
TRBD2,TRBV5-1,ASSPLGLVPIGNEQF
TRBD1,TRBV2,ASNQGEYNEQF
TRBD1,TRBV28,ASSGTVQETQY
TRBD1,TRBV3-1,ASSIGTVGSQH